This note documents a single T cell receptor (beta chain) sequence. This record belongs to a study of control samples from healthy donors and cancer patients. Using immunoSEQ multiplex PCR, the repertoire was profiled, and TCRdb retains in-frame clones only, with some absent. The data show more than 85,000 clones, approximately 90% seen once. The specimen sequenced was PBMCs. The TCR originated in a woman aged 60 to 75 with lung cancer.

In DNA form, the CDR3 reads TGTGCCAGCAGCTATGGACAGCAGAACACTGAAGCTTTCTTT. This sequence encodes CASSYGQQNTEAFF. The chain has TRBV11-2 and TRBJ1-1; weak D call: TRBD1 (6 bases). Germline V lookup: CDR1 SGHAT, CDR2 FQNNGV. V shed 4 bases and J shed 1 base, with 10 bases lying between them. This CDR3 comprises 14 residues. Looking up the rest from reference TRBV11-2 and TRBJ1-1 gives the full variable domain: EAGVAQSPRYKIIEKRQSVAFWCNPISGHATLYWYQQILGQGPKLLIQFQNNGVVDDSQLPKDRFSAERLKGVDSTLKIQPAKLEDSAVYLCASSYGQQNTEAFFGQGTRLTVV.